This is a list of T cell receptor beta chains from one sample in a study of shared clonotypes between healthy human individuals. Sequencing used immunoSEQ multiplex PCR; TCRdb keeps in-frame clones, though not all of them. Here the sample spans some 2,500,000 clones, 93% being singletons. Specimen: naive CD4+ T cells from PBMCs. These TCRs come from a man in his late teens or twenties in good health. Some clones in this sample may be carry-over from other donors' samples. Each CDR3 is given with its conserved first and last residue. The D gene is left open where the match is weak. A row's size may be missing; if present it is once, few, many or a size class.

cdr3_aa: CASSLVAQGGREQYF; cdr3_nt: TGCGCCAGCAGCTTGGTTGCTCAGGGAGGTAGGGAGCAGTACTTC; v_call: TRBV5-1; cdr3_length: 15; j_call: TRBJ2-7; clone_size: NA; d_call: NA
cdr3_aa: CASSSSGATRSGYTF; cdr3_nt: TGTGCCAGCAGCTCCTCAGGGGCCACACGCTCTGGCTACACCTTC; v_call: TRBV7-3; cdr3_length: 15; j_call: TRBJ1-2; clone_size: NA; d_call: NA
cdr3_aa: CASSFGQGTVFQYF; cdr3_nt: TGTGCCAGCAGCTTCGGACAGGGCACCGTTTTTCAGTACTTC; v_call: TRBV11-2; cdr3_length: 14; j_call: TRBJ2-4; clone_size: NA; d_call: TRBD1
cdr3_aa: CASSAGVNMNTEAFF; cdr3_nt: TGTGCCAGCAGCGCGGGGGTCAACATGAATACTGAAGCTTTCTTT; v_call: TRBV9; cdr3_length: 15; j_call: TRBJ1-1; clone_size: NA; d_call: NA
cdr3_aa: CASSRQGPSYGYTF; cdr3_nt: TGTGCCAGCAGTAGGCAGGGGCCTTCCTATGGCTACACCTTC; v_call: TRBV2; cdr3_length: 14; j_call: TRBJ1-2; clone_size: NA; d_call: NA
cdr3_aa: CASSRGVDTTDTQYF; cdr3_nt: TGTGCCAGCAGTCGAGGTGTTGACACTACAGATACGCAGTATTTT; v_call: TRBV7-9; cdr3_length: 15; j_call: TRBJ2-3; clone_size: once; d_call: NA
cdr3_aa: CASSLLEGLLNYGYTF; cdr3_nt: TGTGCCAGCAGCCTTTTAGAGGGACTTCTTAACTATGGCTACACCTTC; v_call: TRBV28; cdr3_length: 16; j_call: TRBJ1-2; clone_size: NA; d_call: NA
cdr3_aa: CASSQVRGQYSNQPQHF; cdr3_nt: TGTGCCAGCAGCCAAGTACGGGGACAGTATTCGAATCAGCCCCAGCATTTT; v_call: TRBV11-2; cdr3_length: 17; j_call: TRBJ1-5; clone_size: NA; d_call: TRBD1
cdr3_aa: CASSSYRRGTNYGYTF; cdr3_nt: TGTGCCAGCAGCTCCTATCGTAGGGGAACTAACTATGGCTACACCTTC; v_call: TRBV7-2; cdr3_length: 16; j_call: TRBJ1-2; clone_size: NA; d_call: NA
cdr3_aa: CASSPIGSGRDPNIQYF; cdr3_nt: TGCGCCAGCAGCCCCATTGGGAGCGGGAGAGATCCGAACATTCAGTACTTC; v_call: TRBV4-1; cdr3_length: 17; j_call: TRBJ2-4; clone_size: once; d_call: TRBD2
cdr3_aa: CSVAKGLNSNEQFF; cdr3_nt: TGCAGCGTTGCCAAGGGACTAAACAGCAATGAGCAGTTCTTC; v_call: TRBV29-1; cdr3_length: 14; j_call: TRBJ2-1; clone_size: once; d_call: TRBD2
cdr3_aa: CASSEVEVGNQPQHF; cdr3_nt: TGTGCCAGCTCAGAGGTGGAGGTGGGCAATCAGCCCCAGCATTTT; v_call: TRBV18; cdr3_length: 15; j_call: TRBJ1-5; clone_size: NA; d_call: NA
cdr3_aa: CASSGLAPSSYNEQFF; cdr3_nt: TGTGCCAGTAGCGGACTAGCGCCGAGCTCCTACAATGAGCAGTTCTTC; v_call: TRBV19; cdr3_length: 16; j_call: TRBJ2-1; clone_size: NA; d_call: TRBD2
cdr3_aa: CASSLSFETQYF; cdr3_nt: TGTGCCAGCAGCTTATCTTTCGAGACCCAGTACTTC; v_call: TRBV11-2; cdr3_length: 12; j_call: TRBJ2-5; clone_size: NA; d_call: NA
cdr3_aa: CASSSRYTTGEQYF; cdr3_nt: TGTGCCAGCAGCTCCCGGTATACTACTGGTGAGCAGTACTTC; v_call: TRBV7-2; cdr3_length: 14; j_call: TRBJ2-7; clone_size: once; d_call: NA
cdr3_aa: CASSQLSGRSYEQYF; cdr3_nt: TGTGCCAGCAGCCAGCTTAGCGGGAGGTCCTACGAGCAGTACTTC; v_call: TRBV11-2; cdr3_length: 15; j_call: TRBJ2-7; clone_size: NA; d_call: TRBD2
cdr3_aa: CASSLNSWTSGSLYNEQFF; cdr3_nt: TGTGCCAGCAGCTTAAATTCATGGACTAGCGGGAGCCTTTACAATGAGCAGTTCTTC; v_call: TRBV11-3; cdr3_length: 19; j_call: TRBJ2-1; clone_size: NA; d_call: TRBD2
cdr3_aa: CASSTQNSNQPQHF; cdr3_nt: TGTGCCAGTAGTACGCAGAATAGCAATCAGCCCCAGCATTTT; v_call: TRBV19; cdr3_length: 14; j_call: TRBJ1-5; clone_size: NA; d_call: NA
cdr3_aa: CASSPQLFTGELFF; cdr3_nt: TGTGCCAGCTCACCACAACTATTCACCGGGGAGCTGTTTTTT; v_call: TRBV18; cdr3_length: 14; j_call: TRBJ2-2; clone_size: NA; d_call: NA
cdr3_aa: CASPGRLKEAQHF; cdr3_nt: TGTGCCAGCCCGGGACGGCTTAAGGAGGCCCAGCATTTT; v_call: TRBV28; cdr3_length: 13; j_call: TRBJ1-5; clone_size: NA; d_call: NA
cdr3_aa: CASSRGQMNTGELFF; cdr3_nt: TGTGCCAGCTCACGGGGACAAATGAACACCGGGGAGCTGTTTTTT; v_call: TRBV18; cdr3_length: 15; j_call: TRBJ2-2; clone_size: NA; d_call: NA
cdr3_aa: CSVAGTGGAAPDGYTF; cdr3_nt: TGCAGCGTCGCCGGGACAGGGGGCGCCGCCCCGGATGGCTACACCTTC; v_call: TRBV29-1; cdr3_length: 16; j_call: TRBJ1-2; clone_size: NA; d_call: TRBD1
cdr3_aa: CASSLNLAVFQETQYF; cdr3_nt: TGTGCCAGCAGCTTAAATCTGGCCGTATTCCAAGAGACCCAGTACTTC; v_call: TRBV11-2; cdr3_length: 16; j_call: TRBJ2-5; clone_size: NA; d_call: NA
cdr3_aa: CAISQGTSAGELFF; cdr3_nt: TGTGCCATCAGCCAAGGGACTAGCGCTGGGGAGCTGTTTTTT; v_call: TRBV10-3; cdr3_length: 14; j_call: TRBJ2-2; clone_size: NA; d_call: TRBD2
cdr3_aa: CASSPRGQAQETQYF; cdr3_nt: TGTGCCAGCAGCCCCCGGGGGCAGGCGCAAGAGACCCAGTACTTC; v_call: TRBV9; cdr3_length: 15; j_call: TRBJ2-5; clone_size: NA; d_call: NA
cdr3_aa: CASSLSRGQRNEQYF; cdr3_nt: TGTGCCAGCAGTTTATCCCGGGGGCAAAGAAACGAGCAGTACTTC; v_call: TRBV28; cdr3_length: 15; j_call: TRBJ2-7; clone_size: NA; d_call: NA
cdr3_aa: CASSYHRQGGQYF; cdr3_nt: TGTGCCAGCAGTTACCATAGACAGGGCGGGCAGTACTTC; v_call: TRBV28; cdr3_length: 13; j_call: TRBJ2-7; clone_size: NA; d_call: TRBD1
cdr3_aa: CATSRAGNPLSEAFF; cdr3_nt: TGTGCCACCAGCAGAGCAGGGAATCCTCTCTCTGAAGCTTTCTTT; v_call: TRBV15; cdr3_length: 15; j_call: TRBJ1-1; clone_size: NA; d_call: NA
cdr3_aa: CASSLRHSGMGTEAFF; cdr3_nt: TGTGCCAGCAGTTTAAGGCACTCGGGGATGGGCACTGAAGCTTTCTTT; v_call: TRBV28; cdr3_length: 16; j_call: TRBJ1-1; clone_size: NA; d_call: NA
cdr3_aa: CASSSQEIYGYTF; cdr3_nt: TGTGCCAGCAGTTCGCAGGAGATCTATGGCTACACCTTC; v_call: TRBV28; cdr3_length: 13; j_call: TRBJ1-2; clone_size: NA; d_call: NA
cdr3_aa: CASSEVTSGIGNEQFF; cdr3_nt: TGCGCCAGCAGCGAAGTGACTAGCGGGATCGGTAATGAGCAGTTCTTC; v_call: TRBV5-1; cdr3_length: 16; j_call: TRBJ2-1; clone_size: NA; d_call: TRBD2
cdr3_aa: CASSPSIAGGRENEQFF; cdr3_nt: TGTGCCAGCTCACCCTCGATAGCGGGAGGGCGTGAAAATGAGCAGTTCTTC; v_call: TRBV18; cdr3_length: 17; j_call: TRBJ2-1; clone_size: once; d_call: TRBD2
cdr3_aa: CASSLGQIQETQYF; cdr3_nt: TGCGCCAGCAGCTTAGGACAAATCCAAGAGACCCAGTACTTC; v_call: TRBV5-1; cdr3_length: 14; j_call: TRBJ2-5; clone_size: NA; d_call: NA
cdr3_aa: CASSVGKGNTIYF; cdr3_nt: TGTGCCAGCAGCGTAGGGAAAGGAAACACCATATATTTT; v_call: TRBV9; cdr3_length: 13; j_call: TRBJ1-3; clone_size: once; d_call: NA
cdr3_aa: CASSSSGSYNEQFF; cdr3_nt: TGTGCCAGCAGCTCTAGCGGGAGTTACAATGAGCAGTTCTTC; v_call: TRBV7-8; cdr3_length: 14; j_call: TRBJ2-1; clone_size: NA; d_call: TRBD2
cdr3_aa: CASSLLAQVSTF; cdr3_nt: TGTGCCAGCAGTTTGCTCGCGCAGGTCAGCACCTTC; v_call: TRBV28; cdr3_length: 12; j_call: TRBJ1-2; clone_size: NA; d_call: NA
cdr3_aa: CASSPGRGTDTQYF; cdr3_nt: TGCGCCAGCAGCCCAGGGCGTGGCACAGATACGCAGTATTTT; v_call: TRBV4-1; cdr3_length: 14; j_call: TRBJ2-3; clone_size: NA; d_call: NA
cdr3_aa: CASSLGLGGTNTGELFF; cdr3_nt: TGTGCCAGCAGTTTAGGTTTAGGCGGGACAAACACCGGGGAGCTGTTTTTT; v_call: TRBV27; cdr3_length: 17; j_call: TRBJ2-2; clone_size: NA; d_call: NA
cdr3_aa: CASSFVRYSNQPQHF; cdr3_nt: TGTGCCAGCAGTTTTGTCAGGTATAGCAATCAGCCCCAGCATTTT; v_call: TRBV28; cdr3_length: 15; j_call: TRBJ1-5; clone_size: NA; d_call: NA
cdr3_aa: CASSQELAGFRTDTQYF; cdr3_nt: TGTGCCAGCAGCCAAGAACTAGCGGGGTTTCGCACAGATACGCAGTATTTT; v_call: TRBV4-2; cdr3_length: 17; j_call: TRBJ2-3; clone_size: NA; d_call: TRBD2
cdr3_aa: CASSPGGTENTEAFF; cdr3_nt: TGCGCCAGCAGCCCAGGAGGGACAGAGAACACTGAAGCTTTCTTT; v_call: TRBV5-1; cdr3_length: 15; j_call: TRBJ1-1; clone_size: NA; d_call: TRBD1
cdr3_aa: CASSLLAMGEKLFF; cdr3_nt: TGCGCCAGCAGCTTGTTAGCCATGGGGGAAAAACTGTTTTTT; v_call: TRBV5-1; cdr3_length: 14; j_call: TRBJ1-4; clone_size: NA; d_call: NA
cdr3_aa: CASSPAGGRSEQYF; cdr3_nt: TGTGCCAGCTCACCCGCTGGCGGGCGCTCGGAGCAGTACTTC; v_call: TRBV18; cdr3_length: 14; j_call: TRBJ2-7; clone_size: NA; d_call: NA
cdr3_aa: CASSRDRGYYEQYF; cdr3_nt: TGTGCCAGCTCACGGGACAGGGGTTATTACGAGCAGTACTTC; v_call: TRBV18; cdr3_length: 14; j_call: TRBJ2-7; clone_size: NA; d_call: TRBD1
cdr3_aa: CASGLYGTDTQYF; cdr3_nt: TGTGCTAGTGGTTTGTACGGCACAGATACGCAGTATTTT; v_call: TRBV12-5; cdr3_length: 13; j_call: TRBJ2-3; clone_size: NA; d_call: NA